This T cell receptor beta chain appears in the sequencing data of a study of OX40 agonist ivuxolimab in advanced cancers. About the study: Ivuxolimab, an agonistic anti-OX40 (CD134) antibody, was given to patients. Patient treatment consisted of intravenous ivuxolimab administration every 2 weeks at 0.01 to 10 mg/kg.

CDR1 and CDR2 from the germline V gene are SGDLS and YYNGEE. The CDR3 totals 14 residues. V lost 0 bases and J lost 7, with 10 bases in between. Assay used: immunoSEQ multiplex PCR; TCRdb lists only in-frame clones, some missing. The table includes about 16,000 clones, around 84% detected once. This clonotype was obtained from an adult with an advanced solid tumor such as melanoma, head and neck, liver or kidney cancer. The material sequenced was CD4+ or CD8+ T cells sorted from blood, taken in a trial of the OX40 agonist ivuxolimab. The V call is TRBV9, the J call TRBJ1-4; D not resolved. The CDR3 DNA sequence: TGTGCCAGCAGCGTAGGGGGATTCGGTGAAAAACTGTTTTTT. It specifies CASSVGGFGEKLFF.